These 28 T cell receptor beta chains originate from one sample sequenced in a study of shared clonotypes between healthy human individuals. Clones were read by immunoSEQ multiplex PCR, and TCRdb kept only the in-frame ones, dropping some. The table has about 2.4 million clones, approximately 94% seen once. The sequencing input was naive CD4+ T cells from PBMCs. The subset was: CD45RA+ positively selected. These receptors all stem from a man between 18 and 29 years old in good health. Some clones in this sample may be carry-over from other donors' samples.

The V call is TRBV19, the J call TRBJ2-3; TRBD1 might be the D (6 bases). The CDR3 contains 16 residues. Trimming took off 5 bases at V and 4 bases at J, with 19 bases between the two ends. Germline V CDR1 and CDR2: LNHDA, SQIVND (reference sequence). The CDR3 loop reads CASSRVGQGIPDTQYF. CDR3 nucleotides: TGTGCCAGTAGTCGTGTCGGCCAGGGGATCCCAGATACGCAGTATTTT.

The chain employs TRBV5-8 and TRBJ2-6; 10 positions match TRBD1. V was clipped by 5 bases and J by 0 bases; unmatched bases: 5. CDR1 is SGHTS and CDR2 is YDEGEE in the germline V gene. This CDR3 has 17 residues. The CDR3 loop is CASSPTGGLSGANVLTF. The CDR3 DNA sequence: TGTGCCAGCAGTCCGACAGGGGGCCTCTCTGGGGCCAACGTCCTGACTTTC.

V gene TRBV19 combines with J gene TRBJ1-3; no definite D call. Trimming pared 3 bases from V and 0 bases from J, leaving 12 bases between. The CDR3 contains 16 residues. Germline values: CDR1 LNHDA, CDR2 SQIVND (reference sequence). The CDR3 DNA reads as TGTGCCAGTAGTATCGGCGGACCGAGCTCTGGAAACACCATATATTTT. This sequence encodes CASSIGGPSSGNTIYF.

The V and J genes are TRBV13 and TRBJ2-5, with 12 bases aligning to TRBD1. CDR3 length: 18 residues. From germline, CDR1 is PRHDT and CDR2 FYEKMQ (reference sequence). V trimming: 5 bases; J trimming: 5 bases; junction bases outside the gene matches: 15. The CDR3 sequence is CASSRGTGGAGIGETQYF. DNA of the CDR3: TGTGCCAGCAGCCGGGGGACAGGGGGCGCGGGAATTGGGGAGACCCAGTACTTC.

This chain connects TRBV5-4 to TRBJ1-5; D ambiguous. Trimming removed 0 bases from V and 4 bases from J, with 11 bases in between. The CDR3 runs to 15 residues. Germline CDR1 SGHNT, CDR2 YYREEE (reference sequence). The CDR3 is CASSLDLTPNQPQHF. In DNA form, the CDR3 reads TGTGCCAGCAGCTTGGACCTTACCCCTAATCAGCCCCAGCATTTT.

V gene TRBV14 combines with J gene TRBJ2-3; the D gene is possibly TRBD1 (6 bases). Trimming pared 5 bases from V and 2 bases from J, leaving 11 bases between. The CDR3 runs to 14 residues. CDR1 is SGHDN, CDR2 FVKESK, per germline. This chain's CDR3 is CASSSWTATDTQYF. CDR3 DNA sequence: TGTGCCAGCAGCTCCTGGACAGCCACAGATACGCAGTATTTT.

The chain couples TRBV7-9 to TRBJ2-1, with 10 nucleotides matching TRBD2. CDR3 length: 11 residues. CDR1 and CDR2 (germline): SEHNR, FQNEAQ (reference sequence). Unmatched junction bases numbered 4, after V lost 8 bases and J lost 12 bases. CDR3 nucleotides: TGTGCCAGCGGAGCGGGAGGGACGCAGTTCTTC. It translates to CASGAGGTQFF.

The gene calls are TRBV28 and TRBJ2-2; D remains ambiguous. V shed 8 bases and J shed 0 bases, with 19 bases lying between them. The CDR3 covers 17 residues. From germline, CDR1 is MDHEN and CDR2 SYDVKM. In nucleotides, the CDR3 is TGTGCCAGCCACACAAGGTCCGGTCACGCGAACACCGGGGAGCTGTTTTTT. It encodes CASHTRSGHANTGELFF.

CDR3 residues: CASSLLISGLTDTQYF. In DNA, the CDR3 is TGTGCCAGCAGCTTACTTATCTCGGGATTGACAGATACGCAGTATTTT. The chain couples TRBV11-2 to TRBJ2-3, with D perhaps TRBD2 (5 bases). Germline lookup yields CDR1 SGHAT and CDR2 FQNNGV. Trimming cost V 2 bases and J 3 bases, with 15 bases left between them. This CDR3 comprises 16 residues.

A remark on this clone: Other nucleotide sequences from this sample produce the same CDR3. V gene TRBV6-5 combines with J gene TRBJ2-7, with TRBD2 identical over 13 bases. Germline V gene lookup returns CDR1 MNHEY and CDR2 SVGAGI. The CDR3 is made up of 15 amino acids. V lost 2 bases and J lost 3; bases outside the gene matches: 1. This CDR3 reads CASSYRTSGSYEQYF. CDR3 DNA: TGTGCCAGCAGTTACAGGACTAGCGGGAGCTACGAGCAGTACTTC.

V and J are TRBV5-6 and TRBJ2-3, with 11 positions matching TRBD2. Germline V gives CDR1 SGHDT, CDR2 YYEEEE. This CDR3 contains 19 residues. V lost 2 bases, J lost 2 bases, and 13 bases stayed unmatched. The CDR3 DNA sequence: TGTGCCAGCAGCTTATTTTTTTATGGGACTAGCGGACACACAGATACGCAGTATTTT. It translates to CASSLFFYGTSGHTDTQYF. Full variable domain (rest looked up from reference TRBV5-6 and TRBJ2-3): DAGVTQSPTHLIKTRGQQVTLRCSPKSGHDTVSWYQQALGQGPQFIFQYYEEEERQRGNFPDRFSGHQFPNYSSELNVNALLLGDSALYLCASSLFFYGTSGHTDTQYFGPGTRLTVL.

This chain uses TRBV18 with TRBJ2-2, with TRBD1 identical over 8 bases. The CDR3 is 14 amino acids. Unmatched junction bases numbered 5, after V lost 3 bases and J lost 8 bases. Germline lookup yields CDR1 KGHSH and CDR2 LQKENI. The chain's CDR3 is CASSPGTGEGELFF. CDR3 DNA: TGTGCCAGCTCACCCGGGACAGGAGAGGGGGAGCTGTTTTTT.

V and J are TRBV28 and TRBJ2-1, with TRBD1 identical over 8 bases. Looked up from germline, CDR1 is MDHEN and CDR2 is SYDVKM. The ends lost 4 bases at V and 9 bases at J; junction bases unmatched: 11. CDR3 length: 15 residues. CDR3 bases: TGTGCCAGCAGTTCACCCTCCTCAGGGGGCGGTGAGCAGTTCTTC. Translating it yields CASSSPSSGGGEQFF.

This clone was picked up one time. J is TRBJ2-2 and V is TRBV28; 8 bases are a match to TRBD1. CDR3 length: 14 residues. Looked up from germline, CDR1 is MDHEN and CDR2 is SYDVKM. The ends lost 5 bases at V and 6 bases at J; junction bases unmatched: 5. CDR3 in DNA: TGTGCCAGCAGTACGAGGACAGGGCCCGGGGAGCTGTTTTTT. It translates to CASSTRTGPGELFF.

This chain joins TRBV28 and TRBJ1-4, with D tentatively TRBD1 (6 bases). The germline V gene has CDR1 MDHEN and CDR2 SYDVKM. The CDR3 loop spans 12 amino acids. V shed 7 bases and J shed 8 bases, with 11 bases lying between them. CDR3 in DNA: TGTGCCAGCAATTCCGGGGGCGAAAAACTGTTTTTT. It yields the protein CASNSGGEKLFF.

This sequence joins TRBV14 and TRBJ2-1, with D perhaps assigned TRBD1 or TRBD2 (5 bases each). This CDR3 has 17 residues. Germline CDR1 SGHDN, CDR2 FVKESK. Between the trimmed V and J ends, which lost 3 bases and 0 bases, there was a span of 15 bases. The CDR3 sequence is CASSHPDWGSSYNEQFF. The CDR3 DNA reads TGTGCCAGCAGCCACCCGGACTGGGGGAGCTCCTACAATGAGCAGTTCTTC.

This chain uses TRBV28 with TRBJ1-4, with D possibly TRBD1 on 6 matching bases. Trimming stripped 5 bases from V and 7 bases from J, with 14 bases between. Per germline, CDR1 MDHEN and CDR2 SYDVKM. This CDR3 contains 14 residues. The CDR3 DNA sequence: TGTGCCAGCAGTGGCAGGGGAAGTGGTGAAAAACTGTTTTTT. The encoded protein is CASSGRGSGEKLFF.

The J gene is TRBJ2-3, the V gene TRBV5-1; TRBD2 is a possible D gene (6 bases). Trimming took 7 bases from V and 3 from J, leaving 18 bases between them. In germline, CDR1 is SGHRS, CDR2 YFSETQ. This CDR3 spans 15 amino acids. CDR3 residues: CASGAEDYVTDTQYF. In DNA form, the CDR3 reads TGCGCCAGCGGAGCCGAGGACTACGTAACAGATACGCAGTATTTT.

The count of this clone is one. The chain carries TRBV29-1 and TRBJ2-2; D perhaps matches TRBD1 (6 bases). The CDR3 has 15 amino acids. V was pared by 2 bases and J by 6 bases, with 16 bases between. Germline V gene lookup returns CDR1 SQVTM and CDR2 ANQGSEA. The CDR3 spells CSVELGQGRAGELFF. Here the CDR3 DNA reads TGCAGCGTTGAATTGGGGCAGGGGCGCGCCGGGGAGCTGTTTTTT.

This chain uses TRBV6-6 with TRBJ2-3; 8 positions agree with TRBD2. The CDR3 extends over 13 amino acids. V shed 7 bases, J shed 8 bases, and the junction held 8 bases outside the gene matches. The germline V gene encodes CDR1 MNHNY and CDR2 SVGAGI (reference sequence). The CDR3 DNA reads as TGTGCCAGCATGTACGGGAGGGCCTCTACGCAGTATTTT. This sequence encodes CASMYGRASTQYF.

As DNA, the CDR3 is TGCGCCAGCACCCTAAACAGGGAGAGTAGCGGGAGAGGGAGGTGGAACACCGGGGAGCTGTTTTTT. It codes for CASTLNRESSGRGRWNTGELFF. The chain couples TRBV4-3 to TRBJ2-2; 9 bases fit TRBD2. CDR1 and CDR2 (germline): LGHNA, YSLEER. The junction had 25 bases not matched to a gene; V was cut back by 7 bases and J by 1 base. The CDR3 is 22 amino acids.

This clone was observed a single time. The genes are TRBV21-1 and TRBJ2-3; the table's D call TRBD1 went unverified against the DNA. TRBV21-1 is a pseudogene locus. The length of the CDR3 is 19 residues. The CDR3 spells CASSTQLSPGQGELDTQYF. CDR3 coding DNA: TGTGCCAGCAGCACTCAGTTGAGTCCGGGACAGGGGGAATTAGATACGCAGTATTTT.

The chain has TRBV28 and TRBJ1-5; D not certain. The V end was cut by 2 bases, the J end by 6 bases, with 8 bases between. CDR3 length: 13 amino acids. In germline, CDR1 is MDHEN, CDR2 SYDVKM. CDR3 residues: CASSLGTAQPQHF. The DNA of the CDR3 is TGTGCCAGCAGTTTAGGCACAGCTCAGCCCCAGCATTTT.

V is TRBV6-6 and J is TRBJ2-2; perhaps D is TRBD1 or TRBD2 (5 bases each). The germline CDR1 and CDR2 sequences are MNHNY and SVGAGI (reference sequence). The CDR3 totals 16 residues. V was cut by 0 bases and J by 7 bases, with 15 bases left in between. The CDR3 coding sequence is TGTGCCAGCAGTTACTCTGGGGGTTATAAGGGCGGGGAGCTGTTTTTT. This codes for CASSYSGGYKGGELFF.

DNA of the CDR3: TGTGCCAGCAGCTTCGACAGACGATCTGGAAACACCATATATTTT. Translated: CASSFDRRSGNTIYF. The chain links TRBV7-6 to TRBJ1-3, with a possible D match to TRBD1 (5 bases). Trimming took 3 bases from V and 1 from J, leaving 10 bases between them. This CDR3 has 15 amino acids. Germline CDR1 reads SGHVS; CDR2 reads FNYEAQ.

CDR3 nucleotides: TGTGCCAGCTCACCACGGGTAGGAGCCAGCGGGTACACAGATACGCAGTATTTT. Translated, it gives CASSPRVGASGYTDTQYF. The J gene is TRBJ2-3, the V gene TRBV18; D is perhaps TRBD2 (6 bases). V was pared by 1 base and J by 2 bases, with 19 bases between. Germline V gene sequence: CDR1 KGHSH, CDR2 LQKENI. The CDR3 runs 18 residues.

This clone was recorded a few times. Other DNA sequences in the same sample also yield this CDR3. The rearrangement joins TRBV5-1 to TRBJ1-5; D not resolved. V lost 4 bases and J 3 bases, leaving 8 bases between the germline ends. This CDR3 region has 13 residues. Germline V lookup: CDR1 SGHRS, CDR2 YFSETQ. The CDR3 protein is CASSVTPNQPQHF. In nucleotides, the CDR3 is TGCGCCAGCAGCGTTACACCCAATCAGCCCCAGCATTTT. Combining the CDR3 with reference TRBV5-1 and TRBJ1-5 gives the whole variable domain KAGVTQTPRYLIKTRGQQVTLSCSPISGHRSVSWYQQTPGQGLQFLFEYFSETQRNKGNFPGRFSGRQFSNSRSEMNVSTLELGDSALYLCASSVTPNQPQHFGDGTRLSIL.

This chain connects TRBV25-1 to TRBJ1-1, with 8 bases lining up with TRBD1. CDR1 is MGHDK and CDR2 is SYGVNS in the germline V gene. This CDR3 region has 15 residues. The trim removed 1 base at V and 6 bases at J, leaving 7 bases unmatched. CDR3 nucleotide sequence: TGTGCCAGCAGTGAATTCGGACAGGGAAGCGCTGAAGCTTTCTTT. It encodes CASSEFGQGSAEAFF.